One and the same sample provided the 10 T cell receptor beta chains below, sequenced in a study of vaccination effects on CD4 cells after COVID-19 (dated by TCRdb to 2021 to 2024). Library preparation used the immunoSEQ multiplex PCR assay. Sourced from immuneACCESS, this table was stored by TCRdb with only in-frame sequences that have V and J called. A share of the clones is absent; for the studies checked, an unresolved V gene accounts for under half, and the remainder has no known explanation. This sample holds tens of thousands of clones; 74% were observed only once. The top ten clones comprise under 3.5% of the sample. In the ViraFEST assay, PBMC were stimulated with viral peptide pools, and TCR sequencing was then used to find antigen-specific CD4+ T cell clonotypes based on their expansion. After roughly 11 days of culture, CD4+ T cells were isolated with the EasySep CD4+ T cell isolation kit. Healthy vaccine recipients had no prior SARS-CoV-2 infection, confirmed by negative nucleocapsid antibodies before and after vaccination.

No cognate antigen is known for these TCRs. Source: CD4+ T cells from PBMCs cultured with SARS-CoV-2 spike peptides, taken before COVID-19 vaccination. Per the publication, the cell subset or site label means: SARS-CoV-2 spike overlapping peptide pool stimulation. Receptors were obtained from a human donor who received a COVID-19 vaccine.

The chain joins TRBV11-3 to TRBJ2-1; TRBD2 agrees at 9 bases. The trim removed 2 bases at V and 8 bases at J, leaving 7 bases unmatched. Germline V lookup: CDR1 SGHNT, CDR2 YENEEA. This CDR3 spans 15 amino acids. The CDR3 loop is CASSLSAGGSDEQFF. CDR3 nucleotide sequence: TGTGCCAGCAGCTTATCGGCGGGGGGGAGCGATGAGCAGTTCTTC.

The chain is built from TRBV5-1 and TRBJ1-5, with a tentative D call TRBD1 (5 bases). Germline V gives CDR1 SGHRS, CDR2 YFSETQ. The germline V and J ends were trimmed by 4 bases and 6 bases, with 14 bases remaining between them. There are 14 residues in the CDR3. CDR3 DNA sequence: TGCGCCAGCAGCCGCCGCGGGGGAATTCAGCCCCAGCATTTT. Translating gives CASSRRGGIQPQHF.

The chain combines TRBV4-2 with TRBJ2-1; weak D call: TRBD1 (6 bases). The CDR3 runs to 13 residues. Trimming pared 0 bases from V and 16 bases from J, leaving 16 bases between. Germline loops: CDR1 LGHNA, CDR2 YNFKEQ. The CDR3 DNA reads as TGTGCCAGCAGCCAAGATATACAGGGCTCGTATTTCTTC. Translation gives CASSQDIQGSYFF.

The rearrangement uses TRBV9 and TRBJ2-5, with D perhaps matching TRBD2 (5 bases). CDR3 length: 14 residues. V gave up 2 bases and J gave up 2 bases, with 10 bases separating them. Germline CDR1 reads SGDLS; CDR2 reads YYNGEE. In DNA form, the CDR3 reads TGTGCCAGCAGCGTTGGACTCGGTCAAGAGACCCAGTACTTC. Protein: CASSVGLGQETQYF.

This clone is labeled medium-sized (0.01 to 0.1%). This chain links TRBV5-4 with TRBJ2-7, with 13 bases that match TRBD2. J was trimmed by 3 bases and V by 0 bases; bases with no gene match: 3. Germline V gene sequence: CDR1 SGHNT, CDR2 YYREEE (reference sequence). This CDR3 is 16 amino acids long. The CDR3 protein is CASSLGGLAGRYEQYF. The CDR3 nucleotides are TGTGCCAGCAGCTTGGGGGGACTAGCGGGACGCTACGAGCAGTACTTC.

The V call is TRBV11-3, the J call TRBJ2-5; 8 bases are shared with TRBD1. CDR1 is SGHNT and CDR2 is YENEEA in the germline V gene. Unmatched junction bases numbered 3, after V lost 4 bases and J lost 2 bases. The CDR3 has 14 residues. Written as DNA, the CDR3 is TGTGCCAGCAGCTCCCGGACAGGGCAAGAGACCCAGTACTTC. As protein: CASSSRTGQETQYF. The whole variable domain, remainder taken from reference TRBV11-3 and TRBJ2-5, is EAGVVQSPRYKIIEKKQPVAFWCNPISGHNTLYWYLQNLGQGPELLIRYENEEAVDDSQLPKDRFSAERLKGVDSTLKIQPAELGDSAVYLCASSSRTGQETQYFGPGTRLLVL.

This rearrangement joins TRBV7-9 to TRBJ2-2; 9 bases map to TRBD1. The CDR3 has 15 amino acids. CDR1 is SEHNR, CDR2 FQNEAQ, per germline (reference sequence). The junction had 3 bases not matched to a gene; V was cut back by 7 bases and J by 0 bases. CDR3 protein: CASIRQGANTGELFF. Here the CDR3 DNA reads TGTGCCAGCATCAGACAGGGGGCGAACACCGGGGAGCTGTTTTTT.

The V call is TRBV6-7, the J call TRBJ1-1, with D uncertain. TRBV6-7 is placed among ORFs of uncertain function. The CDR3 consists of 16 residues. Trimming left V 6 bases short and J 5 bases short, with 22 bases between. CDR3 loop: CASRRDGRTNITEAFF. The CDR3 nucleotides read TGTGCCAGCAGGCGAGACGGACGGACGAACATTACTGAAGCTTTCTTT.

The table lists this clone with a few counts. The CDR3 DNA follows: TGTGCCAGCCATCCGGGACTAGGATCCGATGAGCAGTTCTTC. It yields the protein CASHPGLGSDEQFF. The chain uses TRBV18 and TRBJ2-1; 8 bases map to TRBD2. Germline CDR1 and CDR2: KGHSH and LQKENI. V lost 8 bases, J lost 8 bases, and 11 bases stayed unmatched. The CDR3 covers 14 residues.

J is TRBJ1-3 and V is TRBV5-1; maybe TRBD1 (5 bases). V gave up 2 bases and J gave up 0 bases, with 9 bases separating them. The CDR3 is made up of 15 amino acids. Germline CDR1 and CDR2: SGHRS and YFSETQ. CDR3 in amino acids: CASSFGDLSGNTIYF. CDR3 nucleotides: TGCGCCAGCAGCTTTGGGGACCTCTCTGGAAACACCATATATTTT.